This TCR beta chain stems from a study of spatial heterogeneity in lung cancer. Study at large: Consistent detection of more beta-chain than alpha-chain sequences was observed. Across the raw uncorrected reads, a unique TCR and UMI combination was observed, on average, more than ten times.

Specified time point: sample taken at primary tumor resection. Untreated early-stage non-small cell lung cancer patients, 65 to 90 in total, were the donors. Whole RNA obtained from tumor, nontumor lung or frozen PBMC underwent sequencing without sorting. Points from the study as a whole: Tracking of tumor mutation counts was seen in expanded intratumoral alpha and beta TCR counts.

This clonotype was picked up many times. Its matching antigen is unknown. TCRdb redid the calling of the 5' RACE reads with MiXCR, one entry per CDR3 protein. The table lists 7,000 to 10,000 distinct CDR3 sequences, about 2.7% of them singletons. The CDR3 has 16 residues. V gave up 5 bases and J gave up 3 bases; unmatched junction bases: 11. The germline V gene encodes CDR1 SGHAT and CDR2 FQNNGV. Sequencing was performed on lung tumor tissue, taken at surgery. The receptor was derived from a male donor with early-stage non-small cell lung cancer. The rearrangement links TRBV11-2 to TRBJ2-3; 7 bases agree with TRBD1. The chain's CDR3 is CASSPRQGLRTDTQYF. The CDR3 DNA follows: TGTGCCAGCAGCCCGCGACAGGGTCTGAGGACAGATACGCAGTATTTT.